The next 28 T cell receptor beta chains were all read from a single sample in a study of immune characterization of retroperitoneal liposarcoma. TCRdb called the PCR reads again in MiXCR, with one record for every CDR3 protein. The sample lists 9,500 to 14,000 distinct CDR3 sequences; around 24% were seen once. Sample: tumor tissue. Source of these receptors: a female donor with retroperitoneal liposarcoma.

This chain joins TRBV6-1 and TRBJ2-1, with D possibly matching TRBD2 (6 bases). Germline V gene data show CDR1 as MNHNS and CDR2 as SASEGT. The CDR3 is 15 residues long. Trimming removed 4 bases from V and 4 bases from J, with 14 bases in between. The CDR3 coding sequence is TGTGCCAGCAGTGTAGGAGTAGCGGATTACAATGAGCAGTTCTTC. Protein product: CASSVGVADYNEQFF.

This clonotype rates as medium-sized (0.01 to 0.1%). The chain employs TRBV6-1 and TRBJ2-5; TRBD2 agrees at 7 bases. CDR3 length: 13 amino acids. Germline trimming cut 5 bases from V and 5 bases from J; bases unmatched to any gene: 5. CDR1 MNHNS and CDR2 SASEGT come from the germline V gene. The CDR3 region is CASSWSGAETQYF. As DNA, the CDR3 is TGTGCCAGCAGTTGGAGCGGGGCCGAGACCCAGTACTTC.

The chain carries TRBV7-8 and TRBJ1-2; D is undetermined. CDR3 length: 12 residues. Germline assignment: CDR1 SGHVS and CDR2 FQNEAQ. V lost 5 bases and J lost 4, with 8 bases in between. CDR3 sequence (DNA): TGTGCCAGCAGCCTCACCACCTATGGCTACACCTTC. Protein sequence: CASSLTTYGYTF.

In the case of this clonotype: A much larger clone lies one base from this, so it may be a read error. This sequence joins TRBV7-4 and TRBJ2-1; the D gene is possibly TRBD1 (6 bases). The J call is doubtful: the DNA matches TRBJ2-7 better. CDR3 length equals 14 residues. Germline-derived CDR1 and CDR2 are SGHVT and SQSDAQ. This CDR3 is CASNFSQGSNEQYF. DNA for the CDR3: TGTGCCAGCAACTTTTCACAGGGCAGTAATGAGCAGTACTTC.

The chain links TRBV12-3 or TRBV12-4 to TRBJ2-3; TRBD2 matches 13 bases. V dropped 4 bases and J dropped 8; count of bases not matched to a gene: 6. The CDR3 is made up of 15 amino acids. The CDR3 DNA sequence: TGTGCCAGCAGTTGGGGACTAGCGGGAAAGGGTACGCAGTATTTT. This gives the protein CASSWGLAGKGTQYF.

This rearrangement joins TRBV6-1 to TRBJ1-2; 7 positions match TRBD1. Losses at the gene ends were 5 bases for V and 6 bases for J; bases not matched to a gene: 6. The CDR3 length is 13 residues. Germline lookup yields CDR1 MNHNS and CDR2 SASEGT. The CDR3 reads CASSTTGEDGYTF. DNA of the CDR3: TGTGCCAGCAGTACCACAGGGGAGGATGGCTACACCTTC.

This clonotype was seen repeatedly, ten times or more. The chain has TRBV6-1 and TRBJ2-5, with D tentatively TRBD1 (5 bases). Near its end, the DNA agrees better with TRBJ2-7, so the J call may be wrong. The CDR3 consists of 14 residues. Germline-derived CDR1 and CDR2 are MNHNS and SASEGT. CDR3 region: CASSSPQGGYEQYF. DNA of the CDR3: TGTGCCAGCAGTTCCCCCCAGGGTGGCTACGAGCAGTACTTC.

This clonotype counts as medium-sized (0.01 to 0.1%). The chain has TRBV6-8 and TRBJ1-5; no definite D call. V was trimmed by 6 bases and J by 4 bases, leaving 19 bases between them. The CDR3 loop spans 16 amino acids. Germline assignment: CDR1 MNHGY and CDR2 SAAAGT. CDR3 coding DNA: TGTGCCAGCAGCCCACATGGGGAAAAGGGAAATCAGCCCCAGCATTTT. It specifies CASSPHGEKGNQPQHF.

This clonotype occurred many times. The chain carries TRBV11-3 and TRBJ2-1; D is possibly TRBD2 (5 bases). Germline V gene sequence: CDR1 SGHNT, CDR2 YENEEA. V was shortened by 1 base and J by 12 bases, with 10 bases between the two germline ends. CDR3 length equals 12 residues. CDR3 residues: CASSLGTPRQFF. CDR3 coding DNA: TGTGCCAGCAGCTTAGGGACTCCGCGGCAGTTCTTC. Filled out from reference TRBV11-3 and TRBJ2-1, the complete variable domain reads EAGVVQSPRYKIIEKKQPVAFWCNPISGHNTLYWYLQNLGQGPELLIRYENEEAVDDSQLPKDRFSAERLKGVDSTLKIQPAELGDSAVYLCASSLGTPRQFFGPGTRLTVL.

This clonotype occurred many times. The rearrangement joins TRBV6-1 to TRBJ2-1; a possible D gene is TRBD2 (5 bases). Germline CDR1 and CDR2: MNHNS and SASEGT. The CDR3 sequence is 15 residues long. Trimming shortened V by 5 bases and J by 13 bases, and 24 bases separated the two germline ends. CDR3 nucleotide sequence: TGTGCCAGCAGTTCGGGGAACCAGGCTTTTAGCATTCAGTTCTTC. This sequence encodes CASSSGNQAFSIQFF.

In this sample, this clonotype turned up many times. V and J are TRBV7-2 and TRBJ2-1; D is perhaps TRBD1 (5 bases). This CDR3 has 11 amino acids. The V gene lost 4 bases and the J gene lost 9 bases, with 7 bases spanning the gap. Germline CDR1 SGHTA, CDR2 FQGNSA. CDR3 loop: CASSWGGEQFF. DNA for the CDR3: TGTGCCAGCAGCTGGGGCGGTGAGCAGTTCTTC. Looking up the rest from reference TRBV7-2 and TRBJ2-1 gives the full variable domain: GAGVSQSPSNKVTEKGKDVELRCDPISGHTALYWYRQSLGQGLEFLIYFQGNSAPDKSGLPSDRFSAERTGGSVSTLTIQRTQQEDSAVYLCASSWGGEQFFGPGTRLTVL.

The chain has TRBV6-1 and TRBJ1-1; D might be TRBD1 (6 bases). The V gene's germline CDR1 is MNHNS and CDR2 SASEGT. This CDR3 region has 14 residues. The ends were cut back, 5 bases at V and 8 bases at J, with 18 bases in the middle. As DNA, the CDR3 is TGTGCCAGCAGTTCTCGCCGGGCCGGGACAGAAGCTTTCTTT. The encoded protein is CASSSRRAGTEAFF.

This clonotype is medium-sized (0.01 to 0.1%) by share. The rearrangement joins TRBV7-8 to TRBJ2-5; a possible D gene is TRBD1 (8 bases). The CDR3 has 19 residues. Germline V gives CDR1 SGHVS, CDR2 FQNEAQ. V was shortened by 7 bases and J by 3 bases, with 30 bases between the two germline ends. DNA for the CDR3: TGTGCCAGCACCCTACCCCCACAGGGGGGGGCCTTTACTGAAGAGACCCAGTACTTC. This translates into CASTLPPQGGAFTEETQYF.

The rearrangement joins TRBV27 to TRBJ1-5, with D perhaps matching TRBD1 (6 bases). The CDR3 loop spans 15 amino acids. Germline V gives CDR1 MNHEY, CDR2 SMNVEV (reference sequence). The V gene lost 5 bases and the J gene lost 1 base, with 12 bases spanning the gap. This CDR3 is CASSHREGSNQPQHF. In nucleotides, the CDR3 is TGTGCCAGCAGTCACAGGGAGGGCAGCAATCAGCCCCAGCATTTT.

This clonotype was counted ten times or more. The rearrangement joins TRBV27 to TRBJ2-3, with D possibly matching TRBD2 (5 bases). The CDR3 spans 15 residues. The germline V and J ends were trimmed by 6 bases and 4 bases, with 17 bases remaining between them. Germline CDR1 reads MNHEY; CDR2 reads SMNVEV (reference sequence). The CDR3 loop reads CASRGLGIGADTQYF. The CDR3 nucleotides are TGTGCCAGCAGAGGGCTGGGGATCGGGGCAGATACGCAGTATTTT.

The chain employs TRBV27 and TRBJ1-4; TRBD1 is a possible D gene (5 bases). The germline V gene encodes CDR1 MNHEY and CDR2 SMNVEV (reference sequence). V was pared by 4 bases and J by 8 bases, with 14 bases between. The CDR3 runs to 14 residues. The chain's CDR3 is CASSSLLRGEKLFF. CDR3 bases: TGTGCCAGCAGTTCACTACTCCGGGGCGAAAAACTGTTTTTT.

This clonotype was picked up a small number of times. The gene calls are TRBV27 and TRBJ2-3; D unresolved. The CDR3 contains 14 residues. The germline V and J ends were trimmed by 5 bases and 0 bases, with 9 bases remaining between them. The germline gives CDR1 MNHEY, CDR2 SMNVEV (reference sequence). In DNA, the CDR3 is TGTGCCAGCAGTCAGACTCCGAGCACAGATACGCAGTATTTT. It specifies CASSQTPSTDTQYF.

By share of the sample, this clonotype is medium-sized. The chain links TRBV7-2 to TRBJ2-1; D call uncertain. Germline CDR1 reads SGHTA; CDR2 reads FQGNSA. The CDR3 is made up of 12 amino acids. The V end lost 2 bases, the J end lost 13 bases, and 12 bases lay between the germline ends. CDR3 residues: CASSLNQETQFF. In DNA form, the CDR3 reads TGTGCCAGCAGCTTAAACCAAGAGACCCAGTTCTTC.

This rearrangement joins TRBV12-3 or TRBV12-4 to TRBJ2-1; D unresolved. This CDR3 has 13 residues. Trimming stripped 6 bases from V and 15 bases from J, with 21 bases between. The CDR3 region is CASSFGRVSAWFF. As DNA, the CDR3 is TGTGCCAGCAGCTTCGGACGGGTCTCGGCATGGTTCTTC.

This clonotype was found a few times. The chain is built from TRBV11-3 and TRBJ2-1; D is unresolved. The V end was cut by 3 bases, the J end by 10 bases, with 10 bases between. Germline V CDR1 and CDR2: SGHNT, YENEEA. CDR3 length: 12 residues. CDR3 in amino acids: CASSFLRYEQFF. CDR3 sequence (DNA): TGTGCCAGCAGCTTTTTACGCTACGAGCAGTTCTTC. Based on the CDR3 plus reference TRBV11-3 and TRBJ2-1, the full variable domain is EAGVVQSPRYKIIEKKQPVAFWCNPISGHNTLYWYLQNLGQGPELLIRYENEEAVDDSQLPKDRFSAERLKGVDSTLKIQPAELGDSAVYLCASSFLRYEQFFGPGTRLTVL.

The V call is TRBV7-2, the J call TRBJ2-5; the D is unclear. The J call may be faulty, since TRBJ2-1 better matches the DNA end. Germline CDR1 and CDR2: SGHTA and FQGNSA. This CDR3 is built from 13 residues. The CDR3 DNA is TGTGCCAGCTCCCCCCGGTACCAAGAGACCCAGTTCTTC. This translates into CASSPRYQETQFF.

There are many counts of this clonotype. The CDR3 sequence is CASSLAVEQETQYF. The CDR3 region has the DNA TGTGCCAGCAGCTTAGCGGTAGAACAAGAGACCCAGTACTTC. The rearrangement links TRBV7-8 to TRBJ2-7; unclear D gene. The end of the DNA fits TRBJ2-5 better, so the J call may be wrong. Germline V gene sequence: CDR1 SGHVS, CDR2 FQNEAQ. The CDR3 has 14 amino acids.

In its sample, this clonotype was seen a few times. The gene calls are TRBV11-3 and TRBJ2-7; D is perhaps TRBD1 or TRBD2 (5 bases each). This CDR3 contains 13 residues. Germline loops: CDR1 SGHNT, CDR2 YENEEA. V lost 4 bases and J 7 bases, leaving 14 bases between the germline ends. The CDR3 reads CASSSGLGGEQYF. The CDR3 region has the DNA TGTGCCAGCAGCTCGGGGCTCGGTGGTGAGCAGTACTTC.

V is TRBV12-3 or TRBV12-4 and J is TRBJ2-5; maybe TRBD2 (5 bases). The end of the DNA is better explained by TRBJ2-7, so the J call may be wrong. The CDR3 runs 15 residues. CDR3 in DNA: TGTGCCAGCAGTTTTAGCGCCTCTAAGCACTACGAGCAGTACTTC. Its translation: CASSFSASKHYEQYF.

Comments on this clonotype: This clone may be a read error of a much larger clone one base away. This chain joins TRBV27 and TRBJ2-2, with 7 bases lining up with TRBD2. The CDR3 covers 15 residues. Per germline, CDR1 MNHEY and CDR2 SMNVEV (reference sequence). V shed 9 bases, J shed 5 bases, and the junction held 12 bases outside the gene matches. The DNA for the CDR3 is TGTGCCAGGGGAGGGAAGGCGCCCCGGACCGGGGAGCTGTTTTTT. Encoded protein: CARGGKAPRTGELFF.

By proportion, this clonotype is medium-sized. J is TRBJ2-1 and V is TRBV7-6; 13 bases match TRBD2. Per germline, CDR1 SGHVS and CDR2 FNYEAQ. The CDR3 has 14 amino acids. Trimming took 4 bases from V and 6 from J; bases not matched to a gene: 0. As DNA, the CDR3 is TGTGCCAGCAGCTGGACTAGCGGGAGCAATGAGCAGTTCTTC. Its translation: CASSWTSGSNEQFF.

The chain recombines TRBV6-1 with TRBJ2-5; no reliable D call. Trimming shortened V by 1 base and J by 5 bases, and 8 bases separated the two germline ends. The CDR3 covers 13 residues. Per the germline V gene, CDR1 is MNHNS and CDR2 is SASEGT. CDR3 region: CASSEGGKETQYF. CDR3 coding DNA: TGTGCCAGCAGTGAAGGGGGAAAGGAGACCCAGTACTTC.

The chain has TRBV7-3 and TRBJ2-5; the match to TRBD2 covers 10 bases. Trimming cost V 4 bases and J 11 bases; bases outside gene matches: 19. The germline CDR1 and CDR2 sequences are SGHTA and FQGTGA. CDR3 size: 17 residues. The CDR3 nucleotides are TGTGCCAGCAGCTCGACGTCAGCGGGAGGGGGACGTTATGAGCAGTACTTC. This translates into CASSSTSAGGGRYEQYF. Full variable domain (outside the CDR3, taken from reference TRBV7-3 and TRBJ2-5): GAGVSQTPSNKVTEKGKYVELRCDPISGHTALYWYRQSLGQGPEFLIYFQGTGAADDSGLPNDRFFAVRPEGSVSTLKIQRTERGDSAVYLCASSSTSAGGGRYEQYFGPGTRLLVL.